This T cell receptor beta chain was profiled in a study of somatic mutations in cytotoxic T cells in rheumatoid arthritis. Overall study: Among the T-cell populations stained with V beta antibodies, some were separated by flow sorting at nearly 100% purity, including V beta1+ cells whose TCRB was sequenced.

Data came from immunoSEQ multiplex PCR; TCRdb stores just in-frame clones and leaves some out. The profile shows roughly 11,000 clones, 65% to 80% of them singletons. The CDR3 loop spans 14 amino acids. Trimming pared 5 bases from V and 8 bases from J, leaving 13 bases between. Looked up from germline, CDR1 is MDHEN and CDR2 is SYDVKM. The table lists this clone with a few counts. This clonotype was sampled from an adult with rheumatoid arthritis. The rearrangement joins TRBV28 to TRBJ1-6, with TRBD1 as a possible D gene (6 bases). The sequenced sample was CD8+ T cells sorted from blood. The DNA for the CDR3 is TGTGCCAGCAGTAATAGGGGGGTGTATTCACCCCTCCACTTT. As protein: CASSNRGVYSPLHF.